The clone carrying this TCR beta chain occurred many times. Its target is unknown. This entry is derived from a study of T cells in Graves' hyperthyroidism and ophthalmopathy. Study-level results: The majority of expanded thyroid clonotypes above 0.001 also appeared in blood. Stable hyperthyroidism and ophthalmopathy were separated using 13 V-J signatures.

Germline V gene data show CDR1 as MNHEY and CDR2 as SVGAGI. The germline V and J ends were trimmed by 4 bases and 1 base, with 10 bases remaining between them. The CDR3 consists of 14 residues. From RNA transcripts, TCR beta CDR3 regions were amplified. Carried out on the TCR CDR3, a first-round RT-PCR used the HTBI primer set. Each CDR3 protein is one row after TCRdb ran MiXCR on the multiplex PCR reads. The top ten hold about 10% of the sample, which has about 98,000 distinct CDR3 sequences, 35% to 50% seen once. J is TRBJ2-5 and V is TRBV6-5; D not resolved. The receptor was isolated from a woman aged 30 to 39 with Graves' hyperthyroidism. The specimen was peripheral blood or thyroid tissue (not recorded which). The CDR3 sequence is CASSWQRSQETQYF. DNA for the CDR3: TGTGCCAGCAGTTGGCAGCGTAGCCAAGAGACCCAGTACTTC.